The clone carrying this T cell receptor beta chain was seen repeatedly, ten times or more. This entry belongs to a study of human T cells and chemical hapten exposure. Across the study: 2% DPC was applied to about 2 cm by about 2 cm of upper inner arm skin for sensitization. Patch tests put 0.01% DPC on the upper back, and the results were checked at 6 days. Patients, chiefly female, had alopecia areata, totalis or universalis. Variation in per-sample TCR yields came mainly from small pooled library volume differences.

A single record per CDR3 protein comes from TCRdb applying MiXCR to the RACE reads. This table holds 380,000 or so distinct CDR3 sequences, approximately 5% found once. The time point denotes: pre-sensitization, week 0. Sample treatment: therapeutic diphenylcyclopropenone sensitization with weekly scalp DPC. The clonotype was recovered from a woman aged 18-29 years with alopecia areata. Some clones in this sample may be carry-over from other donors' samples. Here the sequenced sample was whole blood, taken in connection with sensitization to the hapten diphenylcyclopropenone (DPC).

CDR3 sequence: CASSPQGGGYTF. Here the CDR3 DNA reads TGTGCCAGCAGTCCCCAGGGGGGCGGCTACACCTTC. The chain employs TRBV12-3 or TRBV12-4 and TRBJ1-2; TRBD1 matches at 7 bases. The CDR3 runs to 12 residues. The junction had 5 bases not matched to a gene; V was cut back by 5 bases and J by 8 bases.